This T cell receptor beta chain was observed in a study of low-dose radiotherapy and immunotherapy resistance in tumors. Study-wide context: A dose of 1 Gy per fraction every two weeks went to Cohort 2, totaling 13 Gy over 26 weeks.

A roughly 19-cycle PCR with a constant-region primer and V-primer adapter amplified TCRs. Using its own MiXCR run on the reads, TCRdb lists one record per CDR3 protein. This table holds tens of thousands of distinct CDR3 sequences, about 10% found once. Time point here: before trial treatment. V was cut by 2 bases and J by 4 bases, with 11 bases left in between. The germline CDR1 and CDR2 sequences are KGHSH and LQKENI. The CDR3 covers 14 residues. In its sample, this clonotype was seen many times. The chain has TRBV18 and TRBJ1-1; D remains unclear. The sample consisted of PBMCs, taken before treatment. This TCR derives from a female donor with ovarian cancer. The CDR3 here is CASSPMVLFTEAFF. In DNA form, the CDR3 reads TGTGCCAGCTCACCAATGGTCCTCTTCACTGAAGCTTTCTTT.